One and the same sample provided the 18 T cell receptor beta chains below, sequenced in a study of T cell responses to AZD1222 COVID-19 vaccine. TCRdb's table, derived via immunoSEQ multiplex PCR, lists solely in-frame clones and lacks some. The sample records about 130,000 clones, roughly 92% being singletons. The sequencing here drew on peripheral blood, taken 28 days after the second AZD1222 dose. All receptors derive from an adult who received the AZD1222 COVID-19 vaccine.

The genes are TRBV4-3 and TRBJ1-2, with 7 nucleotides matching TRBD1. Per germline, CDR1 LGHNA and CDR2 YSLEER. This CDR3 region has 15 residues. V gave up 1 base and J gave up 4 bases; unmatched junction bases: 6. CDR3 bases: TGCGCCAGCAGCCAAGGCGCAGGGGGAGGCTATGGCTACACCTTC. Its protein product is CASSQGAGGGYGYTF.

The CDR3 loop is CASSLGLAEQETQYF. The CDR3 nucleotides read TGTGCCAGCAGCCTTGGACTAGCGGAGCAAGAGACCCAGTACTTC. The chain has TRBV7-9 and TRBJ2-5; 10 nucleotides line up with TRBD2. Unmatched junction bases numbered 5, after V lost 5 bases and J lost 2 bases. The V gene's germline CDR1 is SEHNR and CDR2 FQNEAQ (reference sequence). CDR3 length: 15 amino acids.

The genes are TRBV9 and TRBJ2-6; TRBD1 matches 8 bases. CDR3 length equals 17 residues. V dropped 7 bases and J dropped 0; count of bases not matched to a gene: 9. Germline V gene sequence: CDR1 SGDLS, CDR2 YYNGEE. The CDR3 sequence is CASGGQGGGSGANVLTF. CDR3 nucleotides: TGTGCCAGCGGAGGACAGGGTGGGGGCTCTGGGGCCAACGTCCTGACTTTC.

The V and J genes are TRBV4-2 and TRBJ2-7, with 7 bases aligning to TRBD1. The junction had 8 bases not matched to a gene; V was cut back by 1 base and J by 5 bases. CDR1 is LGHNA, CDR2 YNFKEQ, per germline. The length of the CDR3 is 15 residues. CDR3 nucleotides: TGTGCCAGCAGCCAAGCAAGGGGGCCTGGAGACGAGCAGTACTTC. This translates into CASSQARGPGDEQYF.

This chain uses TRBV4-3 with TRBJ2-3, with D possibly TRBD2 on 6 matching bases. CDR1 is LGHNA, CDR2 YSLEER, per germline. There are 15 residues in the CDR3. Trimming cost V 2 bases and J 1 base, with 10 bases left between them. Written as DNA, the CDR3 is TGCGCCAGCAGCCAATCGGGGGACCGCACAGATACGCAGTATTTT. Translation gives CASSQSGDRTDTQYF.

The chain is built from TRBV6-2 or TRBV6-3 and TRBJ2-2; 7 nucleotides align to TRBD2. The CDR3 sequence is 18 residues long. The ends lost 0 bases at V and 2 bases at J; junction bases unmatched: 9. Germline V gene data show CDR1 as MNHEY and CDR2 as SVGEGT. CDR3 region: CASSYSVSLAGNTGELFF. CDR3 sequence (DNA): TGTGCCAGCAGTTACTCGGTCAGTTTAGCGGGCAACACCGGGGAGCTGTTTTTT.

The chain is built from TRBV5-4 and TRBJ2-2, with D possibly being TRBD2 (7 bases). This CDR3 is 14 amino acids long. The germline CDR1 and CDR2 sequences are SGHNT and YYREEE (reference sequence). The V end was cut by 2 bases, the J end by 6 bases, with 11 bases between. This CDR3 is CASSLGGVSGELFF. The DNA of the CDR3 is TGTGCCAGCAGCTTAGGGGGGGTCTCCGGGGAGCTGTTTTTT.

The CDR3 reads CATRQSITGELFF. The CDR3 DNA reads as TGTGCCACCAGACAGAGTATCACCGGGGAGCTGTTTTTT. The chain employs TRBV24-1 and TRBJ2-2; D gene unclear. V was cut by 7 bases and J by 4 bases, with 9 bases left in between. Germline V gene lookup returns CDR1 KGHDR and CDR2 SFDVKD. The CDR3 is made up of 13 amino acids.

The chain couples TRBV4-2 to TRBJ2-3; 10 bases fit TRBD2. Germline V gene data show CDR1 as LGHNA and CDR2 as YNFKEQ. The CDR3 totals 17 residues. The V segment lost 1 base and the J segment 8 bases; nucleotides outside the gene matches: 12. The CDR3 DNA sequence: TGTGCCAGCAGCCAAGGGGCCCTAGCGGGGGCGCAGGGTACGCAGTATTTT. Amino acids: CASSQGALAGAQGTQYF.

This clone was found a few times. In DNA, the CDR3 is TGTGCCAGCAGCCTCAACAGCGACGGTTCACCCCTCCACTTT. Its translation: CASSLNSDGSPLHF. The rearrangement joins TRBV7-9 to TRBJ1-6; no clear D. Looked up from germline, CDR1 is SEHNR and CDR2 is FQNEAQ (reference sequence). CDR3 length equals 14 residues. The V and J ends lost 5 bases and 9 bases respectively, with 14 bases between them. Full variable domain (outside the CDR3, taken from reference TRBV7-9 and TRBJ1-6): DTGVSQNPRHKITKRGQNVTFRCDPISEHNRLYWYRQTLGQGPEFLTYFQNEAQLEKSRLLSDRFSAERPKGSFSTLEIQRTEQGDSAMYLCASSLNSDGSPLHFGNGTRLTVT.

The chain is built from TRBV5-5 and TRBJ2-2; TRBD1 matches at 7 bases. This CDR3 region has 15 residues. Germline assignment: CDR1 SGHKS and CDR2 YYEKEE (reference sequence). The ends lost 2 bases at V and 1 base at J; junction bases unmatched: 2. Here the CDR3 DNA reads TGTGCCAGCAGCTTAAGACAGGGGAACACCGGGGAGCTGTTTTTT. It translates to CASSLRQGNTGELFF.

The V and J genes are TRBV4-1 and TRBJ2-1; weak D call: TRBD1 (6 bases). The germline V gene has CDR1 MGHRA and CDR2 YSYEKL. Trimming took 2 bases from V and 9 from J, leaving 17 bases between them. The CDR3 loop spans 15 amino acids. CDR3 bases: TGCGCCAGCAGCCAATCCTGGACAGCGGTCCCTGAGCAGTTCTTC. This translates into CASSQSWTAVPEQFF.

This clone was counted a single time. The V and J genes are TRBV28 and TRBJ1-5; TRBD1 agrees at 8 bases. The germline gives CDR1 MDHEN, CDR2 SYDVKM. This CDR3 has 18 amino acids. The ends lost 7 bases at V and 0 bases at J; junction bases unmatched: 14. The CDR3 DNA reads TGTGCCAGCACCGCCTGGCCCGACAGGGGATATAGCAATCAGCCCCAGCATTTT. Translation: CASTAWPDRGYSNQPQHF.

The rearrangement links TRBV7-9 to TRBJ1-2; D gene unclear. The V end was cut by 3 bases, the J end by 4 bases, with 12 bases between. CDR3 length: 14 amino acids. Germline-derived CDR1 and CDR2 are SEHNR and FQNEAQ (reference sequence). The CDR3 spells CASSLDPGVYGYTF. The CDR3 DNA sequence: TGTGCCAGCAGCTTGGATCCGGGCGTCTATGGCTACACCTTC.

The CDR3 reads CASSQGGGDAGNTQYF. The CDR3 nucleotides are TGCGCCAGCAGCCAAGGGGGAGGGGACGCGGGGAATACGCAGTATTTT. This chain uses TRBV4-3 with TRBJ2-3, with 7 nucleotides matching TRBD2. V gave up 1 base and J gave up 7 bases; unmatched junction bases: 11. CDR3 size: 16 residues. Per germline, CDR1 LGHNA and CDR2 YSLEER.

The CDR3 spells CASSIDGFGTDTQYF. The CDR3, as DNA: TGTGCCAGTAGTATAGACGGCTTCGGCACAGATACGCAGTATTTT. The chain has TRBV19 and TRBJ2-3; D call uncertain. V lost 0 bases, J lost 1 base, and 8 bases lay in between. The CDR3 spans 15 residues. Germline V gene data show CDR1 as LNHDA and CDR2 as SQIVND (reference sequence).

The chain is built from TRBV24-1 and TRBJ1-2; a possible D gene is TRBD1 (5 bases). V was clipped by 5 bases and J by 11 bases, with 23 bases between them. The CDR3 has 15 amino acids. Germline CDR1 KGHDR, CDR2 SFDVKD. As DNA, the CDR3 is TGTGCCACCAGTGGCAGAGGGGAGCCCGTCGATAGATACACCTTC. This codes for CATSGRGEPVDRYTF.

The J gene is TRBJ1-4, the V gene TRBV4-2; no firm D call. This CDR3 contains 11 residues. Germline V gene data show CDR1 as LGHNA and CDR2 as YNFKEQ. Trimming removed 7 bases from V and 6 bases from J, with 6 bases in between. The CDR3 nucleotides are TGTGCCAGCACCCAGGATGAAAAACTGTTTTTT. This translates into CASTQDEKLFF.